This TCR beta chain is from a study of breast tumors, draining lymph nodes, adjacent tissues. Breast cancer patients provided tissue from their axillary draining lymph nodes. MiXCR, run by TCRdb on the multiplex PCR reads, gives a single entry per CDR3 protein. The sample has 250,000 or so distinct CDR3 sequences, about 30% seen once; the top ten hold 1.1%. Remarks on this clonotype: What it recognizes is unknown. Being one base from a much bigger clone, this may be a read error.

Germline trimming cut 3 bases from V and 4 bases from J; bases unmatched to any gene: 5. Looked up from germline, CDR1 is SGHDN and CDR2 is FVKESK. The CDR3 loop spans 15 amino acids. Overall study results and limits: The lymph node origin of tumor T cells was framed as consistent with a hypothesis, not demonstrated.

The sequence was collected from a female donor with breast cancer. Some clones in this sample may be carry-over from other donors' samples. The chain joins TRBV14 to TRBJ1-4; 7 bases are a match to TRBD1. The sequencing input was axillary lymph node tissue. The CDR3 sequence: CASSQIRGFNEKLFF. The CDR3 DNA is TGTGCCAGCAGCCAGATCAGGGGGTTTAATGAAAAACTGTTTTTT.